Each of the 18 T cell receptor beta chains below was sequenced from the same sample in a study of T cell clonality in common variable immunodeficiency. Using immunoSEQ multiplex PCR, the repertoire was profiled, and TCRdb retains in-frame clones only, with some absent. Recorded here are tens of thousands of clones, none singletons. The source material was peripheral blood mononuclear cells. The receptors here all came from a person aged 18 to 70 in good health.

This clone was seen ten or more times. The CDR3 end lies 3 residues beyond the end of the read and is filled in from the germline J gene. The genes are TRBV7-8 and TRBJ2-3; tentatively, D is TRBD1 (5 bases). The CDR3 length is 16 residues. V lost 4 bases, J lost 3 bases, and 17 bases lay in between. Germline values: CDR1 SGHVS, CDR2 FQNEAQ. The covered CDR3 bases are TGTGCCAGCAGCTCCGATACAGGTCTCGGGACAGATACG. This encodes CASSSDTGLGTDT. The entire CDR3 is CASSSDTGLGTDTQYF.

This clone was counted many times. The CDR3 region is CASSQDEGTEAFF. CDR3 bases read: TGTGCCAGCAGCCAAGATGAGGGCACTGAA. The chain is built from TRBV14 and TRBJ1-1; D not resolved. The read terminates 3 residues before the CDR3 end, so the remaining end is supplied by the germline J gene. Germline V gene sequence: CDR1 SGHDN, CDR2 FVKESK. The CDR3 has 13 residues. The V and J ends lost 0 bases and 4 bases respectively, with 6 bases between them.

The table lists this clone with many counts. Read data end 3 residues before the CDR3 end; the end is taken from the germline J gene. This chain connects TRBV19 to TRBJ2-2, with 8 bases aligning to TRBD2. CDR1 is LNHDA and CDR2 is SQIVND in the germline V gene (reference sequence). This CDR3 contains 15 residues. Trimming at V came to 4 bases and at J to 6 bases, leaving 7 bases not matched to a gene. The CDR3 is CASSTGGGGSGELFF. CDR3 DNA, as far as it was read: TGTGCCAGTAGTACCGGGGGGGGCGGGTCCGGGGAG. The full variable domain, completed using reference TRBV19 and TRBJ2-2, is DGGITQSPKYLFRKEGQNVTLSCEQNLNHDAMYWYRQDPGQGLRLIYYSQIVNDFQKGDIAEGYSVSREKKESFPLTVTSAQKNPTAFYLCASSTGGGGSGELFFGEGSRLTVL.

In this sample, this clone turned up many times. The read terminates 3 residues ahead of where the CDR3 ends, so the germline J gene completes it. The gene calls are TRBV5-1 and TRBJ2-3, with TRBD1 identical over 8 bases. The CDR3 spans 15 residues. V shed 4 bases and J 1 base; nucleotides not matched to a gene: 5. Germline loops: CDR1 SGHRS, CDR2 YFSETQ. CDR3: CASSTRGQGTDTQYF. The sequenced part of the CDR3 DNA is TGCGCCAGCAGCACGCGGGGACAGGGCACAGATACG.

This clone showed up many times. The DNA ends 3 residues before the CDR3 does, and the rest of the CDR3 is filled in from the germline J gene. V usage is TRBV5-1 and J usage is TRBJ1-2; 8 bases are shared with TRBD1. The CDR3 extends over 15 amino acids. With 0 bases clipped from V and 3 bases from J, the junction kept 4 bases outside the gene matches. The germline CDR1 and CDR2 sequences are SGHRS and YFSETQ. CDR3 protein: CASSLAAGQDYGYTF. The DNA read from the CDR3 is TGCGCCAGCAGCTTGGCCGCGGGACAGGACTATGGC.

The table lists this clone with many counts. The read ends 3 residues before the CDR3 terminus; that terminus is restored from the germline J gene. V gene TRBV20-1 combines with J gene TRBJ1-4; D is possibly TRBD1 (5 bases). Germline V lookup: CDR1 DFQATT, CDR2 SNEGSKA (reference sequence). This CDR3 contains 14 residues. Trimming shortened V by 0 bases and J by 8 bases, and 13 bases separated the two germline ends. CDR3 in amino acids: CSARDGSGWEKLFF. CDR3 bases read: TGCAGTGCTAGAGATGGGTCAGGGTGGGAAAAA.

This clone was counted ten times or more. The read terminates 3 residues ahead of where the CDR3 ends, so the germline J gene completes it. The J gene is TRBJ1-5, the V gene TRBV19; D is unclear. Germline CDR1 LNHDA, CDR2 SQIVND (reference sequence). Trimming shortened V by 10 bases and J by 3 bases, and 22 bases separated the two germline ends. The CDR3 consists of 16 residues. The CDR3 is CATKRGGIFDNQPQHF. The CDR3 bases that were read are TGTGCCACCAAACGGGGAGGAATTTTCGACAATCAGCCC.

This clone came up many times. CDR3 sequence: CASSLVGGKETQYF. The sequenced part of the CDR3 DNA is TGCGCCAGCAGCTTGGTTGGGGGCAAAGAGACC. J is TRBJ2-5 and V is TRBV5-1; tentatively, D is TRBD1 (6 bases). The read stops 3 residues short of the end of the CDR3; the missing end is completed from the germline J gene. The length of the CDR3 is 14 residues. Trimming pared 0 bases from V and 3 bases from J, leaving 9 bases between. Germline loops: CDR1 SGHRS, CDR2 YFSETQ. Combining the CDR3 with reference TRBV5-1 and TRBJ2-5 gives the whole variable domain KAGVTQTPRYLIKTRGQQVTLSCSPISGHRSVSWYQQTPGQGLQFLFEYFSETQRNKGNFPGRFSGRQFSNSRSEMNVSTLELGDSALYLCASSLVGGKETQYFGPGTRLLVL.

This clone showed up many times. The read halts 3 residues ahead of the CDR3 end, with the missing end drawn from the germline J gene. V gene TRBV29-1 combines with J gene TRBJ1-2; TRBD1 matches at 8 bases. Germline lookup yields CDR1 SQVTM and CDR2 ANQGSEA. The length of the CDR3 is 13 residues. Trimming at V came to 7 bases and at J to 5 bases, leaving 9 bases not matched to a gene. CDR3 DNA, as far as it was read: TGCAGCGCTGGACAGGGAGGCCTGTATGGC. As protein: CSAGQGGLYG. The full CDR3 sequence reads CSAGQGGLYGYTF.

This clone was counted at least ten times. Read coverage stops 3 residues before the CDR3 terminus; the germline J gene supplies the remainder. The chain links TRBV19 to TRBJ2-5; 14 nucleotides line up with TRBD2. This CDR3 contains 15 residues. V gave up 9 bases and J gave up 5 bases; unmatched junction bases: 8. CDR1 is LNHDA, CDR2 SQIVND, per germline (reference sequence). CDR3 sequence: CASALGLAGVETQYF. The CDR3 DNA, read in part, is TGTGCCAGCGCACTGGGACTAGCGGGAGTGGAGACC.

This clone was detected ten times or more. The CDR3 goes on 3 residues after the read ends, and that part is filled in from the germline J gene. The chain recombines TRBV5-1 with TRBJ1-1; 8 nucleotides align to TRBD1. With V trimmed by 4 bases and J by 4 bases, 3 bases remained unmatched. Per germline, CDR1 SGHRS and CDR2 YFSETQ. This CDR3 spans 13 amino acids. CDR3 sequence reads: CASSETGGTEAFF. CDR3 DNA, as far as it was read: TGCGCCAGCAGCGAAACAGGGGGCACTGAA. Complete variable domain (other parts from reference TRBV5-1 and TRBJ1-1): KAGVTQTPRYLIKTRGQQVTLSCSPISGHRSVSWYQQTPGQGLQFLFEYFSETQRNKGNFPGRFSGRQFSNSRSEMNVSTLELGDSALYLCASSETGGTEAFFGQGTRLTVV.

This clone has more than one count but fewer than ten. The CDR3 reads CASSYSSDRGGYEQYF. The sequenced part of the CDR3 DNA is TGTGCCAGCAGTTACTCGTCCGACAGGGGGGGCTACGAG. The chain links TRBV6-2 or TRBV6-3 to TRBJ2-7, with 9 bases matching TRBD1. The CDR3 goes on 3 residues after the read ends, and that part is filled in from the germline J gene. V dropped 0 bases and J dropped 3; count of bases not matched to a gene: 6. Germline CDR1 and CDR2: MNHEY and SVGEGT. The CDR3 is made up of 16 amino acids.

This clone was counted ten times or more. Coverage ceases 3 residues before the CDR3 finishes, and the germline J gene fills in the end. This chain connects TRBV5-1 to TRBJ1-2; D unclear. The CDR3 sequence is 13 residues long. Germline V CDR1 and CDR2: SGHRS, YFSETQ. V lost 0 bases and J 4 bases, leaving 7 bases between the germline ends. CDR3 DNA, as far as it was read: TGCGCCAGCAGCTTGGAATCTAGCTATGGC. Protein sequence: CASSLESSYG. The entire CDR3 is CASSLESSYGYTF. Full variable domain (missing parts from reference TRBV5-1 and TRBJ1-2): KAGVTQTPRYLIKTRGQQVTLSCSPISGHRSVSWYQQTPGQGLQFLFEYFSETQRNKGNFPGRFSGRQFSNSRSEMNVSTLELGDSALYLCASSLESSYGYTFGSGTRLTVV.

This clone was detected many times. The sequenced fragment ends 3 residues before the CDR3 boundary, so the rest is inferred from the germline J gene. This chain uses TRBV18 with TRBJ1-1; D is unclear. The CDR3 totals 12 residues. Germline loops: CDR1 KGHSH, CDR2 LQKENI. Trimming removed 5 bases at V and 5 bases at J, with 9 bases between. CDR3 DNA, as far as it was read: TGTGCCAGCTCAACTCCGTTGACTGAA. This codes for CASSTPLTE. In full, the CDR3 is CASSTPLTEAFF.

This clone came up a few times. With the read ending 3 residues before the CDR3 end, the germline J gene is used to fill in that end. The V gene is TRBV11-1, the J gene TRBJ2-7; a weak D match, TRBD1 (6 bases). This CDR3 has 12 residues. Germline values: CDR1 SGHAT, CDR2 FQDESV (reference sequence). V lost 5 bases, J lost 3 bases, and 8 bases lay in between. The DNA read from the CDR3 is TGTGCCAGCAGCCCACAGGGCTACGAG. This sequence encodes CASSPQGYE. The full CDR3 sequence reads CASSPQGYEQYF.

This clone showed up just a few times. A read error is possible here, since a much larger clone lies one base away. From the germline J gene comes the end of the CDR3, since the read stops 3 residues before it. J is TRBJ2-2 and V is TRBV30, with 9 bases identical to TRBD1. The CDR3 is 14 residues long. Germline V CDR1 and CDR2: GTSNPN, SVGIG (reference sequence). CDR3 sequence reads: CAWSGQGRREKLFF. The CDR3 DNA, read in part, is TGTGCCTGGAGCGGACAGGGGCGTAGAGAAAAG.

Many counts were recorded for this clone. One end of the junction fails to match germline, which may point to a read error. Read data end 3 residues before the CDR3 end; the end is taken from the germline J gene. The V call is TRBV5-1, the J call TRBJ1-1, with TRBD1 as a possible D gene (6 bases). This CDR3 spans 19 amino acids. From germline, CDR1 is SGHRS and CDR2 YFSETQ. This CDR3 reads CAGSLTPTMGTGWNTEAFF. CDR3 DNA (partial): TGCGCCGGCAGCTTGACTCCCACAATGGGCACAGGGTGGAACACTGAA.

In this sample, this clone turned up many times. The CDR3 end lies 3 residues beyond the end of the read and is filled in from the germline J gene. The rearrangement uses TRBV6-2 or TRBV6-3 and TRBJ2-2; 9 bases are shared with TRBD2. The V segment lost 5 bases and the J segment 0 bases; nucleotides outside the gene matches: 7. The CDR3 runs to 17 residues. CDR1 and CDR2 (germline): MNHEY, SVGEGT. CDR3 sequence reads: CASSPVGGGANTGELFF. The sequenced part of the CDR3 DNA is TGTGCCAGCAGTCCGGTCGGCGGGGGGGCGAACACCGGGGAG.